This T cell receptor beta chain is drawn from a study of CD8+ T cells in alopecia areata. Reverse transcription of extracted RNA yielded cDNA, which provided the sequencing template. TCRdb keeps only in-frame clones here, not all; method: immunoSEQ multiplex PCR. This table holds 170,000 or so clones, 63% found once. The CDR3 runs 15 residues. CDR1 and CDR2 (germline): MNHEY, SMNVEV (reference sequence). The germline V and J ends were trimmed by 5 bases and 10 bases, with 18 bases remaining between them. The chain uses TRBV27 and TRBJ1-6; D unclear. The sequencing here drew on CD4+ T cells sorted from blood, taken at week 0. This TCR came from a human donor with alopecia areata. The CDR3 DNA sequence: TGTGCCAGCAGTCCCCTCGGGGAAGGAGGCTCACCCCTCCACTTT. Protein product: CASSPLGEGGSPLHF.